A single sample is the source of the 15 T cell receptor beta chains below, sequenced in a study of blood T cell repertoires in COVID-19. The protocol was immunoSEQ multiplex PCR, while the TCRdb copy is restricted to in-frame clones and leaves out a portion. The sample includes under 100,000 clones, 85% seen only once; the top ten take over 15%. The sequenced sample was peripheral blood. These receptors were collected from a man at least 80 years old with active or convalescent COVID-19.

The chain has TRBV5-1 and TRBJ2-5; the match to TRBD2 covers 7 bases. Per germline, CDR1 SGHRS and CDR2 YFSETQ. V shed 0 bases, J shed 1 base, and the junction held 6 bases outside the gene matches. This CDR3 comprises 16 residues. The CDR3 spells CASSLVLAEIQETQYF. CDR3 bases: TGCGCCAGCAGCTTGGTTCTAGCGGAGATCCAAGAGACCCAGTACTTC.

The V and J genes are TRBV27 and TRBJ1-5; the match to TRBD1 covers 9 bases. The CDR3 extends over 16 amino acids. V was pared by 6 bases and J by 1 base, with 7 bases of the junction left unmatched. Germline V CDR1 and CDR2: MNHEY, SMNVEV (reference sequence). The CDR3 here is CASRSGTGSSNQPQHF. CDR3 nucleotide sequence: TGTGCCAGCAGATCCGGGACAGGGTCCAGCAATCAGCCCCAGCATTTT.

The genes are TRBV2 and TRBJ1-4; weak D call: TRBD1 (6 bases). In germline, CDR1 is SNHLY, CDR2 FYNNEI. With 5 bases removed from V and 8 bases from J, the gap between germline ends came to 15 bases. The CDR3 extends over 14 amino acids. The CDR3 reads CASSLNGGREKLFF. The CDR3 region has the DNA TGTGCCAGCAGTCTCAATGGGGGCAGAGAAAAACTGTTTTTT.

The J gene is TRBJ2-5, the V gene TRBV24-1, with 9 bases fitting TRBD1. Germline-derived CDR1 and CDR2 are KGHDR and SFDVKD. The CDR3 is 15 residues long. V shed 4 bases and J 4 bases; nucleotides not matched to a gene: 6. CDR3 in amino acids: CATSDAGQGLETQYF. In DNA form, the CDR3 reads TGTGCCACCAGTGACGCCGGACAGGGGTTAGAGACCCAGTACTTC.

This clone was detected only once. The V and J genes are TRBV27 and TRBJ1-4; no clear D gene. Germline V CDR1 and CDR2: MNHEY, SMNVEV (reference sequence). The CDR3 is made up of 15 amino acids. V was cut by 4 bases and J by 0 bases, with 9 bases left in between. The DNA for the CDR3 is TGTGCCAGCAGTTCTATGTATGCAACTAATGAAAAACTGTTTTTT. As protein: CASSSMYATNEKLFF.

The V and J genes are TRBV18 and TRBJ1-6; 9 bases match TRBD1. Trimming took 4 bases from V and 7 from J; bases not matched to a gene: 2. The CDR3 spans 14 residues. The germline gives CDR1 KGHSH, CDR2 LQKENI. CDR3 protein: CASSLGQGNSPLHF. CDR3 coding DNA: TGTGCCAGCTCACTCGGACAGGGGAATTCACCCCTCCACTTT.

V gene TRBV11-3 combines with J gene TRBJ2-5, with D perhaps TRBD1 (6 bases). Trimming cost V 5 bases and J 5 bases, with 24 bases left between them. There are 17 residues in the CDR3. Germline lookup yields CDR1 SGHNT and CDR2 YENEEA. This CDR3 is CASSPQPEWGLGETQYF. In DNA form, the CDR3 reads TGTGCCAGCAGCCCCCAACCGGAGTGGGGGCTGGGGGAGACCCAGTACTTC.

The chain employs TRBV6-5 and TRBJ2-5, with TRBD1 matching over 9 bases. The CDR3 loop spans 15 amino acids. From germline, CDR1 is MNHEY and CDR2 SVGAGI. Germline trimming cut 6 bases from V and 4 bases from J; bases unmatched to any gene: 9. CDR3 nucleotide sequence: TGTGCCAGCAGACGGGACAGGGTTAGACGAGAGACCCAGTACTTC. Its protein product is CASRRDRVRRETQYF.

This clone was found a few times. CDR3 amino acids: CASSRGTNYGYTF. In DNA form, the CDR3 reads TGTGCCAGCAGCCGAGGAACTAACTATGGCTACACCTTC. The chain carries TRBV2 and TRBJ1-2; D uncertain. Germline-derived CDR1 and CDR2 are SNHLY and FYNNEI. The CDR3 is 13 amino acids. V was trimmed by 6 bases and J by 0 bases, leaving 8 bases between them.

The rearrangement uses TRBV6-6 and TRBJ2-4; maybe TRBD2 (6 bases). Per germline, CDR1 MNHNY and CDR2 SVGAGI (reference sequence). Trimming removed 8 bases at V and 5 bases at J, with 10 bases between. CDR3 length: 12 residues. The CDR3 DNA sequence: TGTGCCAGCCACGGGAGTGAAAACATTCAGTACTTC. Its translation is CASHGSENIQYF.

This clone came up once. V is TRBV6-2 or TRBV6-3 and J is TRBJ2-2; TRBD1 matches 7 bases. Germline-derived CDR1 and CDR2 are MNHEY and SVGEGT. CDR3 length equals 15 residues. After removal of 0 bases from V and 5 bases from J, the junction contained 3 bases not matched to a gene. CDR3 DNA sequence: TGTGCCAGCAGTTACTCCAGGGGGACGACCGGGGAGCTGTTTTTT. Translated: CASSYSRGTTGELFF.

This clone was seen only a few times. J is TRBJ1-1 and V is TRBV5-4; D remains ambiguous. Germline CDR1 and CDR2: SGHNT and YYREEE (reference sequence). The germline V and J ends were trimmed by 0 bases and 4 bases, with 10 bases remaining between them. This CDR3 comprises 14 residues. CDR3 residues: CASSLDLLGTEAFF. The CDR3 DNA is TGTGCCAGCAGCTTGGACCTCCTAGGCACTGAAGCTTTCTTT.

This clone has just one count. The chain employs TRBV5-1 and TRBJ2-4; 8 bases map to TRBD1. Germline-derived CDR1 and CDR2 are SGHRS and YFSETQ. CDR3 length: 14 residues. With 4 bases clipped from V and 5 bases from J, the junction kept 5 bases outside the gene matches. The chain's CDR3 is CASSETGAQNIQYF. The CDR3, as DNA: TGCGCCAGCAGCGAGACAGGGGCCCAAAACATTCAGTACTTC.

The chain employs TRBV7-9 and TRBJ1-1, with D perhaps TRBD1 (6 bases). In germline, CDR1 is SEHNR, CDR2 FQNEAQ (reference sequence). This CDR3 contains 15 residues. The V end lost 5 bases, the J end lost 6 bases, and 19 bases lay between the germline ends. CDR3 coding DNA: TGTGCCAGCAGCCCAGATAGGGGGAAGGGCCCTGAAGCTTTCTTT. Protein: CASSPDRGKGPEAFF.

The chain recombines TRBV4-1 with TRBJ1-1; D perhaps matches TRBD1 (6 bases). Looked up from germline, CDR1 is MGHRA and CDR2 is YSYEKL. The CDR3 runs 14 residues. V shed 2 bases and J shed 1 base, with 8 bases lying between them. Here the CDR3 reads CASSQPQGNTEAFF. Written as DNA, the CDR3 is TGCGCCAGCAGCCAACCACAGGGGAACACTGAAGCTTTCTTT.